This T cell receptor beta chain was identified in a study of vaccination and CD4 T cells after COVID-19. Whole-study findings and limits: Within the convalescent patients, a median around 84% of the SARS-CoV-2-reactive clones were ones that appeared only post-vaccination. A nonsignificant rise from approximately 21 to 38 was seen in the median number of SARS-CoV-2-reactive clonotypes.

With respect to this clonotype: Its target is not known.

The assay that was used to sequence DNA from cultured CD4+ T cells was the Oncomine TCR Beta short-read assay. Genomic DNA extraction was carried out from cultured CD4+ T cells. TCRdb redid the calling of the PCR reads with MiXCR, one entry per CDR3 protein. The profile shows fewer than 5,500 distinct CDR3 sequences, nearly 35% of them singletons. The sample's treatment: roughly ten-day PBMC culture with coronavirus spike peptide pools or control peptides (ViraFEST assay). These CD4+ T cells came from an unexposed donor, sampled before the COVID-19 pandemic (2011-2018). This CDR3 has 15 amino acids. Deletions cut 5 bases from V and 3 bases from J, with 14 bases between. Germline V gene data show CDR1 as MNHNS and CDR2 as SASEGT.

The V and J genes are TRBV6-1 and TRBJ2-1, with D unresolved. The TCR comes from a human donor in good health. Sequencing used CD4+ T cells from blood, cultured in vitro. This chain's CDR3 is CASSRTGNHYNEQFF. CDR3 coding DNA: TGTGCCAGCAGTCGTACGGGCAACCACTACAATGAGCAGTTCTTC.